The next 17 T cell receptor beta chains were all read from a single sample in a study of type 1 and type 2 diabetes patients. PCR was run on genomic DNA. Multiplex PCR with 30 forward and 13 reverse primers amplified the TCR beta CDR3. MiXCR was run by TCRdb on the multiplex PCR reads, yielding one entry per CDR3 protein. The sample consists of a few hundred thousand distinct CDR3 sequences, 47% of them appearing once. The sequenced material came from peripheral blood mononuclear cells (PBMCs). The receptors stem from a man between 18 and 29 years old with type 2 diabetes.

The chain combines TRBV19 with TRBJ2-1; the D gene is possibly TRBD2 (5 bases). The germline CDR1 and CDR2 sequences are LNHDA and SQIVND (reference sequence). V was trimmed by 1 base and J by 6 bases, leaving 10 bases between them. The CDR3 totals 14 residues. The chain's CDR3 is CASSIVGSSNEQFF. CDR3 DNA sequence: TGTGCCAGTAGTATAGTGGGGAGCAGCAATGAGCAGTTCTTC.

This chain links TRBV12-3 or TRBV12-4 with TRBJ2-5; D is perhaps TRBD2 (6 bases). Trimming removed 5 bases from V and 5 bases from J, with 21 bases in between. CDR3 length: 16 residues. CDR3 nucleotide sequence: TGTGCCAGCAGTGAAACGGCCGGGACTGTGGGGGAGACCCAGTACTTC. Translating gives CASSETAGTVGETQYF.

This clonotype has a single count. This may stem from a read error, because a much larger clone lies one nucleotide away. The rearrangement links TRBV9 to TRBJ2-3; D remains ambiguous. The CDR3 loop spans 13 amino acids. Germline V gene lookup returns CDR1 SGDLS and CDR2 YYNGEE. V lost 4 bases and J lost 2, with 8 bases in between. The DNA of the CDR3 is TGTGCCAGCAGCTCCCCGGTCACAGATACGCAGTATTTT. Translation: CASSSPVTDTQYF.

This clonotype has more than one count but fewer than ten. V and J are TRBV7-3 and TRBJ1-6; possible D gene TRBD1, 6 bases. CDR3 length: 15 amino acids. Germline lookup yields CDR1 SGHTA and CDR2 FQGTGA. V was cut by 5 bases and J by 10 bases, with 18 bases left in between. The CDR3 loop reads CASSLKGRGRSPLHF. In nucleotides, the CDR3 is TGTGCCAGCAGCCTGAAGGGCAGGGGCCGATCACCCCTCCACTTT.

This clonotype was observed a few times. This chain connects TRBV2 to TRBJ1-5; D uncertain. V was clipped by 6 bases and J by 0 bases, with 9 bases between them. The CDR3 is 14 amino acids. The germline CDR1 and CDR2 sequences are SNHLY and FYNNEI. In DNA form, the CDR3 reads TGTGCCAGCAGACACCCGTATAGCAATCAGCCCCAGCATTTT. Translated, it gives CASRHPYSNQPQHF.

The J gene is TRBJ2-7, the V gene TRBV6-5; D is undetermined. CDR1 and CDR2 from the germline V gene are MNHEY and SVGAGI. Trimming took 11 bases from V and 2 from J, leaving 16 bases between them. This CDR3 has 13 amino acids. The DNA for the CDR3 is TGTGCCGTGTTAGAACCCCCCCCCTACGAGCAGTACTTC. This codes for CAVLEPPPYEQYF.

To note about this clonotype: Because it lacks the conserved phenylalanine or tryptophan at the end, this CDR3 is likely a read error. DNA for the CDR3: TGTGCCAGCAGCTACGGAGCGGGAGCTGGTAATGAGCAGTTCCTC. Protein sequence: CASSYGAGAGNEQFL. J is TRBJ2-5 and V is TRBV7-6, with 8 positions matching TRBD2. TRBJ2-1 explains the end of the DNA better; the J call may be wrong. Germline CDR1 and CDR2: SGHVS and FNYEAQ. This CDR3 is 15 amino acids long.

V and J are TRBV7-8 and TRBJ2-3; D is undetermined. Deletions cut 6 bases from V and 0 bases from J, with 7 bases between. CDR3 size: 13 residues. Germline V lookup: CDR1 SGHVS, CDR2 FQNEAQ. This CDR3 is CASRPLSTDTQYF. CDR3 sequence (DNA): TGTGCCAGCAGACCCCTCAGCACAGATACGCAGTATTTT.

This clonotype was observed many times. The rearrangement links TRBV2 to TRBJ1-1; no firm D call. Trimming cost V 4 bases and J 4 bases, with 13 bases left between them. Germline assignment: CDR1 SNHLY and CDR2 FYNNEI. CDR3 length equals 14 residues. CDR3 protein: CASSVGVGGTEAFF. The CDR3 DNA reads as TGTGCCAGCAGTGTCGGGGTAGGTGGCACTGAAGCTTTCTTT.

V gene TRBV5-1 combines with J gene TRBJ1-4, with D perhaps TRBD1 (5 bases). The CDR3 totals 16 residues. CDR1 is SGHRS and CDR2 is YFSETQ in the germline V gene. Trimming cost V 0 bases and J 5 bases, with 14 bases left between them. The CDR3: CASSLERGPPNEKLFF. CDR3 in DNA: TGCGCCAGCAGCTTGGAACGGGGCCCGCCCAATGAAAAACTGTTTTTT.

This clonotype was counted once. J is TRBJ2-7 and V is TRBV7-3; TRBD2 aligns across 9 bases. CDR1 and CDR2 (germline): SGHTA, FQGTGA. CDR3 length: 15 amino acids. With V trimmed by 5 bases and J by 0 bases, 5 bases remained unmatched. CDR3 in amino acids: CASSGSGGSSYEQYF. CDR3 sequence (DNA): TGTGCCAGCAGCGGTAGCGGGGGTTCCTCCTACGAGCAGTACTTC.

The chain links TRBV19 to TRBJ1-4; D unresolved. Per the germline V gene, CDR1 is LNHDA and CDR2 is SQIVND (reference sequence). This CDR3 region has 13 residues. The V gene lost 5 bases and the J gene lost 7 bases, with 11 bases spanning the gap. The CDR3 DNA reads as TGTGCCAGTAGTGCCCTGGACGGTGAAAAACTGTTTTTT. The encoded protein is CASSALDGEKLFF. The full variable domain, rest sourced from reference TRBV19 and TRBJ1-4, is DGGITQSPKYLFRKEGQNVTLSCEQNLNHDAMYWYRQDPGQGLRLIYYSQIVNDFQKGDIAEGYSVSREKKESFPLTVTSAQKNPTAFYLCASSALDGEKLFFGSGTQLSVL.

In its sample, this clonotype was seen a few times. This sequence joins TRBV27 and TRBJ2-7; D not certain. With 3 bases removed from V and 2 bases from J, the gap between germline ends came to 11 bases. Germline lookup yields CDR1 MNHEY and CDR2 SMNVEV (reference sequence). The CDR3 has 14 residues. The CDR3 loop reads CASSLWSSPYEQYF. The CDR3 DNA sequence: TGTGCCAGCAGTTTGTGGTCATCCCCCTACGAGCAGTACTTC.

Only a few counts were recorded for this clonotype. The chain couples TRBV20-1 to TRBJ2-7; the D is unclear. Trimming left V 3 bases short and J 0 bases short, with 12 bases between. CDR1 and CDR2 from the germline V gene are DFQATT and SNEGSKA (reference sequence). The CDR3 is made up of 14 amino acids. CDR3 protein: CSASARPSSYEQYF. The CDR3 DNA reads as TGCAGTGCTAGCGCCCGACCATCCTCCTACGAGCAGTACTTC.

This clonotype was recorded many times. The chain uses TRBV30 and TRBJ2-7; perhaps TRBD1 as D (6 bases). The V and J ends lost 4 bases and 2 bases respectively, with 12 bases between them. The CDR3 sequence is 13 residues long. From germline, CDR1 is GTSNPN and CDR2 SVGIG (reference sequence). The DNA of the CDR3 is TGTGCCTGGACCACAGGGAGCGCCTACGAGCAGTACTTC. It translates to CAWTTGSAYEQYF.

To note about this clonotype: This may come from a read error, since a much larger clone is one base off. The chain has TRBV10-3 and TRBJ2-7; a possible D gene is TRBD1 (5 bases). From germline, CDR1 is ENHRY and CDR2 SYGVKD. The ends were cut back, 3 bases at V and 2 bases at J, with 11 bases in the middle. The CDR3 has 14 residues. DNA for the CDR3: TGTGCCATCAGTGAAGTGGGGCTGGCCTACGAGCAGTACTTC. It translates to CAISEVGLAYEQYF.

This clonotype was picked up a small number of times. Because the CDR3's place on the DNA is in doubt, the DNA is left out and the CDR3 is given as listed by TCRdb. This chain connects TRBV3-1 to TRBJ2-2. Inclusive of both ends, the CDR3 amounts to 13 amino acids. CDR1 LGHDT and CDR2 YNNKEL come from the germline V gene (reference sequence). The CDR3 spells CASLEFGAGELFF.